This TCR beta chain is drawn from a study of molecular identifiers for immune sequencing clone quantification. Regarding the study as a whole: With a barcode shared among identical TCR molecules, highly expanded clone sizes could be underestimated.

Naive CD8 library inputs spanned roughly 20,000 to 1,100,000 sorted cells and 10%, 30% or 50% RNA. Sorted naive CD8 T cells were those defined as CD8+CD4-CCR7+CD45RA+. Bulk libraries came from a prior protocol with listed TCR primers. TCRdb reprocessed the PCR reads via MiXCR and lists one record per CDR3 protein. This sample yields about 89,000 distinct CDR3 sequences, of which roughly 19% are seen a single time; around 0.8% belongs to the top ten. In the case of this clonotype: Its antigen is still unknown.

Looked up from germline, CDR1 is SNHLY and CDR2 is FYNNEI. The CDR3 is made up of 14 amino acids. With V trimmed by 3 bases and J by 4 bases, 1 base remained unmatched. The TCR sequence derives from a human donor in good health. Some libraries in this study had Jurkat cell RNA spiked in. Material: naive CD8+ T cells from blood, with Jurkat cell RNA spiked in. Documented subset: FACS-sorted CD8+CD4-CCR7+CD45RA+ naive T cells. The chain uses TRBV2 and TRBJ2-1; TRBD2 agrees at 9 bases. The CDR3 coding sequence is TGTGCCAGCAGTGAGAGCGGGGGGTACAATGAGCAGTTCTTC. It specifies CASSESGGYNEQFF.